This TCR beta chain is from a study of blood T cell repertoires in COVID-19. Repertoires were generated with immunoSEQ multiplex PCR, while TCRdb's copy carries only in-frame clones and drops some. Altogether some 160,000 clones are present, about four fifths being singletons, with the ten largest covering approximately 15%. The material sequenced was peripheral blood. The sequence came from an elderly woman with acute or convalescent COVID-19.

The CDR3 is CASSGGELGDTQYF. Here the CDR3 DNA reads TGTGCCAGCAGCGGGGGGGAGCTAGGGGATACGCAGTATTTT. The chain combines TRBV4-2 with TRBJ2-3; 7 bases are shared with TRBD2. Trimming removed 5 bases from V and 6 bases from J; junction bases left unmatched: 8. The length of the CDR3 is 14 residues. The germline V gene has CDR1 LGHNA and CDR2 YNFKEQ.